This T cell receptor beta chain was identified during a study of control samples from healthy donors and cancer patients (dated by TCRdb to 2020 to 2022). Libraries were built with the immunoSEQ multiplex PCR assay. TCRdb obtained this table from immuneACCESS and retained in-frame rearrangements with V and J assigned. These tables miss some clones; where compared with another copy, unresolved V genes account for less than half of the shortfall, and the remainder is unexplained. The sample data list 120,000 or so clones, and about 90% of these were observed just once. About 1.8% of the sample comes from the top ten. About this clone: The antigen this receptor binds is unknown. No much larger clonotype is one base removed from it; base qualities were not supplied.

The sample comprised blood. This clonotype was sampled from a man aged 18 to 30 in good health.

The nucleotide sequence reads TGCAGTGCTAGAGGGAATGAAAAACTGTTTTTT. It is translated as CSARGNEKLFF. The chain is encoded by TRBV20-1 joined to TRBJ1-4, with the D gene call left open. The germline V gene (reference sequence) supplies CDR1 DFQATT and CDR2 SNEGSKA. Deletion took 1 base off V and 5 bases off J, with a span of 2 bases between the germline ends. The CDR3 measures 11 amino acids from cysteine to phenylalanine. Of the read, only the CDR3 DNA is kept; its 33 bases are in frame from base 1.